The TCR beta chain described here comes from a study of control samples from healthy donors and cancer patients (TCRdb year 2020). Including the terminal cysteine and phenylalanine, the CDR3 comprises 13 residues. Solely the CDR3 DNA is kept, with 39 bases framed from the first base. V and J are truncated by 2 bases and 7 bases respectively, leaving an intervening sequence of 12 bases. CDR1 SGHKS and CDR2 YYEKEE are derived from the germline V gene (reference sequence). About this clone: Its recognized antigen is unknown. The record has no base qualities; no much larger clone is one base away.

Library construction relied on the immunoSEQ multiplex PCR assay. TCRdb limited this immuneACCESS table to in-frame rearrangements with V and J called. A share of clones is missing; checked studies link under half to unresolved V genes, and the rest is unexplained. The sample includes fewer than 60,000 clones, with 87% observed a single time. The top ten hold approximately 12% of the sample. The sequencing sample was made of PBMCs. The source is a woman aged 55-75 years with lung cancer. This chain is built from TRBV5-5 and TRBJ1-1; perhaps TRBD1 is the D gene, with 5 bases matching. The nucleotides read TGTGCCAGCAGCTTATACCGGGACGGTGAAGCTTTCTTT. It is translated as CASSLYRDGEAFF.